A single T cell receptor beta chain is shown here with its context. Its antigen is not identified. This sample stems from a study of T cell repertoires in cytomegalovirus infection. The wider study: The study used recently identified HLA-C-restricted and well-studied HLA-B-restricted CMV epitopes. A matching HLA type, together with CMV infection, was signaled by public TCR beta signatures.

Germline loops: CDR1 SGHTA, CDR2 FQGTGA. The ends were cut back, 5 bases at V and 6 bases at J, with 9 bases in the middle. The length of the CDR3 is 12 residues. TCRdb re-called the reads through MiXCR, storing one row per CDR3 protein. Of nearly 700,000 distinct CDR3 sequences listed, 30% to 40% are singletons. Findings and limits, study-wide: Clonotypes of TCR beta that were HLA-C-restricted and CMV-specific dominated the ex vivo response.

The TCR originated in a human donor in good health (CMV status not recorded). Some clones in this sample may be carry-over from other donors' samples. Sample: cultured PBMCs, taken from culture after CMV antigen stimulation. The V call is TRBV7-3, the J call TRBJ2-3; no clear D gene. CDR3 in DNA: TGTGCCAGCAGCCCCCCGATGGATACGCAGTATTTT. The encoded protein is CASSPPMDTQYF. The full variable domain, in which reference TRBV7-3 and TRBJ2-3 provide the parts outside the CDR3, is GAGVSQTPSNKVTEKGKYVELRCDPISGHTALYWYRQSLGQGPEFLIYFQGTGAADDSGLPNDRFFAVRPEGSVSTLKIQRTERGDSAVYLCASSPPMDTQYFGPGTRLTVL.